This TCR beta chain was sequenced during a study of Tregs in tolerant kidney transplant recipients. Study outcomes and limitations: Biological reproducibility was not directly addressed in this study. In tolerant patients, donor-specific Tregs outgrew total Tregs, suggesting antigen-driven expansion.

Produced via immunoSEQ multiplex PCR; TCRdb's table is partial and in-frame only. Of approximately 60,000 clones in the sample, around 87% were seen once. Germline V CDR1 and CDR2: SGHNT, YENEEA. The V gene lost 2 bases and the J gene lost 9 bases, with 11 bases spanning the gap. CDR3 length equals 13 residues. The nonmyeloablative bone marrow transplants came from related graft donors, with transient mixed chimerism. Unstimulated Tregs (CD4+CD25+CD127-) and CD4+CD25- non-Tregs were sorted from PBMCs. As to this clone: Its specificity is unknown.

The sequencing used CD4+ T cells from blood (PBMCs), collected 6 months after the transplant. This TCR derives from a human patient who received a combined kidney and bone marrow transplant. Some T cells may have come from the graft donor. The chain uses TRBV11-3 and TRBJ2-1; D is possibly TRBD1 (5 bases). CDR3 sequence: CASSLYRSSEQFF. The CDR3 nucleotides read TGTGCCAGCAGCTTATACAGGAGCAGTGAGCAGTTCTTC.